The T cell receptor (beta chain) described here comes from a study of blood T cell repertoires in COVID-19. The overall study: PBMCs, B-cell-depleted T cells, or T cells were the source of the cDNA or gDNA that made up the material.

Source study methods: Amplifying reference gene primers gave estimates of nucleated cell counts. Produced via immunoSEQ multiplex PCR; TCRdb's table is partial and in-frame only. That table supplies the V and J calls and clone size; D and trimming were determined from the DNA. The table lists 280,000 or so clones, approximately 88% of them singletons. J gave up 2 bases and V 4 bases, and 2 bases lay outside the gene matches. The germline V gene encodes CDR1 SEHNR and CDR2 FQNEAQ (reference sequence). The CDR3 spans 13 residues. Turning to this clone: The sample carries other DNA sequences with the same CDR3.

Donors in Cohort 3 counted as recovered after two negative PCRs, clearance, or symptom resolution. This chain connects TRBV7-9 to TRBJ2-7; 7 bases are a match to TRBD1. The sequence was obtained from a woman aged 35 to 49 who had recovered from COVID-19. Sequenced input: PBMCs or T cells enriched from blood (not recorded which). CDR3 DNA sequence: TGTGCCAGCAGCTGGACAGGTACCTACGAGCAGTACTTC. It yields the protein CASSWTGTYEQYF. Filled out from reference TRBV7-9 and TRBJ2-7, the complete variable domain reads DTGVSQNPRHKITKRGQNVTFRCDPISEHNRLYWYRQTLGQGPEFLTYFQNEAQLEKSRLLSDRFSAERPKGSFSTLEIQRTEQGDSAMYLCASSWTGTYEQYFGPGTRLTVT.